The rows below give T cell receptor beta chains drawn from one sample of a study of T cells in Graves' hyperthyroidism and ophthalmopathy. Via MiXCR, TCRdb re-called the multiplex PCR reads, giving one row per CDR3 protein. The top ten clones hold 5.8% of a sample with hundreds of thousands of distinct CDR3 sequences, roughly 14% of them seen once. Sequencing was carried out using blood. All receptors derive from a woman aged 25 to 45 with Graves' hyperthyroidism that later progressed to Graves' ophthalmopathy. Both conserved end residues are trimmed from each CDR3. Fields, in order: clone size, D gene, V gene, CDR3 protein. The D gene is left open where the match is weak. Size is omitted from some rows. Given values are once, few, many or a class for expanded clones.

clone size: many
D gene: TRBD2
V gene: TRBV12-5
CDR3 protein: ASGPAPLAGEADTQY

clone size: many
D gene: .
V gene: TRBV7-3
CDR3 protein: ASSPFGESITDTQY

clone size: many
D gene: .
V gene: TRBV28
CDR3 protein: ASGPTAGGANVLT

clone size: many
D gene: TRBD1
V gene: TRBV15
CDR3 protein: ATSSPRGLYTDTQY

clone size: many
D gene: .
V gene: TRBV18
CDR3 protein: ASSSRTDNEKLF

clone size: many
D gene: TRBD1
V gene: TRBV27
CDR3 protein: ASSPPGGPYGYT

clone size: .
D gene: TRBD1
V gene: TRBV6-5
CDR3 protein: ASSYLSTGSYNEQY

clone size: many
D gene: .
V gene: TRBV12-3/TRBV12-4
CDR3 protein: ASSLQGGSYEQY

clone size: many
D gene: .
V gene: TRBV7-3
CDR3 protein: ASSLSSGRSYEQY

clone size: many
D gene: TRBD1
V gene: TRBV20-1
CDR3 protein: SASGTGGDGYT

clone size: many
D gene: .
V gene: TRBV30
CDR3 protein: AWSVVPGGEQF

clone size: many
D gene: .
V gene: TRBV7-2
CDR3 protein: ASSLDVSGNTIY

clone size: few
D gene: TRBD1
V gene: TRBV4-3
CDR3 protein: ASSLSLTGGTDTQY

clone size: many
D gene: .
V gene: TRBV7-2
CDR3 protein: ASSLVGSTDTQY

clone size: .
D gene: .
V gene: TRBV9
CDR3 protein: ASSVSQGTEAF

clone size: .
D gene: .
V gene: TRBV12-3/TRBV12-4
CDR3 protein: ASSHQPGHPGDTEAF

clone size: .
D gene: .
V gene: TRBV19
CDR3 protein: ASSIGDSSGNTIY

clone size: .
D gene: .
V gene: TRBV6-1
CDR3 protein: ASRREEGSQPQH

clone size: few
D gene: .
V gene: TRBV6-2/TRBV6-3
CDR3 protein: ASSRTQAVQPQH

clone size: many
D gene: .
V gene: TRBV7-2
CDR3 protein: ASSLDLSGTQY

clone size: many
D gene: .
V gene: TRBV7-9
CDR3 protein: ASSATSVQETQY

clone size: many
D gene: .
V gene: TRBV7-9
CDR3 protein: ASGGRERLVSQETQY

clone size: many
D gene: .
V gene: TRBV12-5
CDR3 protein: ASGLGRRAGYYGYT

clone size: many
D gene: .
V gene: TRBV5-1
CDR3 protein: ASSLEQELYNEQF

clone size: many
D gene: .
V gene: TRBV28
CDR3 protein: ASRAVGLNQPQH

clone size: many
D gene: .
V gene: TRBV30
CDR3 protein: AWSPGIRGYT